The next 30 T cell receptor beta chains were all read from a single sample in a study of resident and recirculating memory T cells in vitiligo. Generated by immunoSEQ multiplex PCR, the TCRdb table keeps only in-frame clones and is missing some. Here the sample spans some 70,000 clones, just over 90% being singletons. Sequencing input: blood. These receptor sequences come from a male donor with vitiligo.

The gene calls are TRBV9 and TRBJ2-7; 7 bases fit TRBD2. Germline trimming cut 3 bases from V and 0 bases from J; bases unmatched to any gene: 3. This CDR3 region has 14 residues. Germline values: CDR1 SGDLS, CDR2 YYNGEE. CDR3: CASSAAGSSYEQYF. Written as DNA, the CDR3 is TGTGCCAGCAGCGCAGCGGGGAGCTCCTACGAGCAGTACTTC.

This clone was counted once. The chain has TRBV25-1 and TRBJ2-7, with TRBD1 matching 9 bases. Germline CDR1 reads MGHDK; CDR2 reads SYGVNS. There are 14 residues in the CDR3. After removal of 2 bases from V and 3 bases from J, the junction contained 2 bases not matched to a gene. CDR3 protein: CASSEADRGYEQYF. The CDR3, as DNA: TGTGCCAGCAGTGAAGCGGACAGGGGCTACGAGCAGTACTTC.

The rearrangement links TRBV20-1 to TRBJ2-7; D not certain. Gene TRBJ2-1 matches the end of the DNA better, so the J call may be wrong. This CDR3 region has 11 residues. Germline V lookup: CDR1 DFQATT, CDR2 SNEGSKA (reference sequence). Here the CDR3 DNA reads TGCAGTGCGGAGCGCTACAATGAGCAGTTCTTC. Translated: CSAERYNEQFF.

The V and J genes are TRBV7-3 and TRBJ2-5, with 12 bases identical to TRBD2. The CDR3 length is 15 residues. The V gene end was trimmed by 0 bases and the J gene end by 7 bases; junction bases not matched to a gene: 3. Germline loops: CDR1 SGHTA, CDR2 FQGTGA. The CDR3 DNA follows: TGTGCCAGCAGCTTAACGTCTAGCGGGGGGGGGACCCAGTACTTC. This gives the protein CASSLTSSGGGTQYF.

The V call is TRBV5-4, the J call TRBJ1-1; 7 bases line up with TRBD1. Germline V gene lookup returns CDR1 SGHNT and CDR2 YYREEE (reference sequence). Germline trimming cut 2 bases from V and 8 bases from J; bases unmatched to any gene: 6. CDR3 length: 13 amino acids. The CDR3: CASSLAGTAEAFF. Written as DNA, the CDR3 is TGTGCCAGCAGCTTAGCTGGGACAGCCGAAGCTTTCTTT.

The chain links TRBV7-2 to TRBJ2-3, with D maybe TRBD2 (6 bases). The CDR3 spans 17 residues. Germline V gene data show CDR1 as SGHTA and CDR2 as FQGNSA. Trimming shortened V by 3 bases and J by 6 bases, and 22 bases separated the two germline ends. In DNA form, the CDR3 reads TGTGCCAGCAGCTTCCCGAGGGAGGACCCCCGGGCTGATACGCAGTATTTT. It is translated as CASSFPREDPRADTQYF.

This clone was seen only once. This chain links TRBV4-1 with TRBJ2-7; the D gene is possibly TRBD2 (6 bases). Germline V gives CDR1 MGHRA, CDR2 YSYEKL. Between the trimmed V and J ends, which lost 2 bases and 3 bases, there was a span of 14 bases. CDR3 size: 15 residues. CDR3 sequence: CASSQRGPGVYEQYF. CDR3 nucleotide sequence: TGCGCCAGCAGCCAAAGAGGTCCGGGGGTCTACGAGCAGTACTTC.

This clone was counted only a few times. The rearrangement uses TRBV5-1 and TRBJ1-2; 7 nucleotides agree with TRBD1. Germline-derived CDR1 and CDR2 are SGHRS and YFSETQ. V lost 4 bases, J lost 3 bases, and 9 bases stayed unmatched. This CDR3 has 15 amino acids. In DNA form, the CDR3 reads TGCGCCAGCAGCCCGGACTCACAGGGGCACTATGGCTACACCTTC. Its protein product is CASSPDSQGHYGYTF.

This clone was detected many times. This chain connects TRBV4-3 to TRBJ1-2; D is undetermined. Trimming took off 0 bases at V and 6 bases at J, with 14 bases between the two ends. This CDR3 is 15 amino acids long. Germline V gives CDR1 LGHNA, CDR2 YSLEER. The CDR3 protein is CASSQDPGREDGYTF. The CDR3 DNA reads TGCGCCAGCAGCCAAGATCCGGGAAGAGAAGATGGCTACACCTTC.

This chain joins TRBV2 and TRBJ2-4; possible D gene TRBD2, 6 bases. Trimming left V 7 bases short and J 0 bases short, with 16 bases between. Germline values: CDR1 SNHLY, CDR2 FYNNEI. The CDR3 extends over 16 amino acids. CDR3 loop: CASKLEGSLAKNIQYF. The DNA for the CDR3 is TGTGCCAGCAAACTGGAGGGATCTTTAGCCAAAAACATTCAGTACTTC.

This sequence joins TRBV27 and TRBJ2-5; D is ambiguous. The CDR3 sequence is 17 residues long. Deletions cut 8 bases from V and 3 bases from J, with 25 bases between. Germline CDR1 is MNHEY and CDR2 is SMNVEV (reference sequence). Here the CDR3 DNA reads TGTGCCAGCGGAATACGCTCAGGTGACCCACTGAAAGAGACCCAGTACTTC. It translates to CASGIRSGDPLKETQYF.

This sequence joins TRBV29-1 and TRBJ1-4, with D perhaps matching TRBD1 (5 bases). CDR3 length: 13 residues. The germline CDR1 and CDR2 sequences are SQVTM and ANQGSEA. Trimming pared 6 bases from V and 6 bases from J, leaving 14 bases between. DNA of the CDR3: TGCAGCGTGTACTCACAGGTCCATGAAAAACTGTTTTTT. This encodes CSVYSQVHEKLFF. Drawing the rest from reference TRBV29-1 and TRBJ1-4, the complete variable domain is SAVISQKPSRDICQRGTSLTIQCQVDSQVTMMFWYRQQPGQSLTLIATANQGSEATYESGFVIDKFPISRPNLTFSTLTVSNMSPEDSSIYLCSVYSQVHEKLFFGSGTQLSVL.

V gene TRBV9 combines with J gene TRBJ2-1, with D tentatively TRBD2 (6 bases). This CDR3 is 16 amino acids long. V was clipped by 0 bases and J by 3 bases, with 13 bases between them. CDR1 is SGDLS and CDR2 is YYNGEE in the germline V gene. The CDR3 region has the DNA TGTGCCAGCAGCGTAGGGTGGCAGGGAGGCTACAATGAGCAGTTCTTC. It translates to CASSVGWQGGYNEQFF.

V usage is TRBV6-1 and J usage is TRBJ1-2, with D possibly being TRBD1 (5 bases). Trimming removed 0 bases at V and 4 bases at J, with 15 bases between. This CDR3 has 16 amino acids. Germline values: CDR1 MNHNS, CDR2 SASEGT. CDR3 sequence reads: CASSEAVGGSGYGYTF. The CDR3, as DNA: TGTGCCAGCAGTGAAGCGGTGGGGGGGTCTGGCTATGGCTACACCTTC.

The CDR3 region is CASSSAPRGGTDTQYF. For the CDR3, the DNA is TGCGCCAGCAGCTCCGCACCGCGGGGGGGCACAGATACGCAGTATTTT. This rearrangement joins TRBV5-1 to TRBJ2-3; the match to TRBD2 covers 8 bases. The CDR3 sequence is 16 residues long. The germline V gene has CDR1 SGHRS and CDR2 YFSETQ. The J segment lost 1 base and the V segment lost 3 bases, leaving 7 bases of the junction unmatched.

A few counts support this clone. CDR3 in DNA: TGTGCCAGTAGTTGGGACAGCATAGCCTATGGCTACACCTTC. As protein: CASSWDSIAYGYTF. The rearrangement links TRBV19 to TRBJ1-2, with 7 bases that match TRBD1. CDR3 length: 14 amino acids. V lost 5 bases to trimming and J lost 4 bases; unmatched junction nucleotides: 7. Germline V CDR1 and CDR2: LNHDA, SQIVND (reference sequence).

This clone was detected once. The rearrangement joins TRBV4-1 to TRBJ2-5; 11 bases are shared with TRBD2. Germline V lookup: CDR1 MGHRA, CDR2 YSYEKL. V gave up 4 bases and J gave up 2 bases; unmatched junction bases: 3. The CDR3 spans 15 residues. The chain's CDR3 is CASSPIAGGQETQYF. Here the CDR3 DNA reads TGCGCCAGCAGCCCGATAGCGGGGGGGCAAGAGACCCAGTACTTC.

The rearrangement links TRBV7-2 to TRBJ2-7; a possible D gene is TRBD2 (6 bases). The CDR3 covers 12 residues. Germline CDR1 reads SGHTA; CDR2 reads FQGNSA. The V end was cut by 5 bases, the J end by 4 bases, with 9 bases between. The CDR3 sequence is CASSSGYYEQYF. The CDR3 DNA follows: TGTGCCAGCAGCAGCGGGTATTACGAGCAGTACTTC. The complete variable domain, with remaining parts taken from reference TRBV7-2 and TRBJ2-7, reads GAGVSQSPSNKVTEKGKDVELRCDPISGHTALYWYRQSLGQGLEFLIYFQGNSAPDKSGLPSDRFSAERTGGSVSTLTIQRTQQEDSAVYLCASSSGYYEQYFGPGTRLTVT.

The chain links TRBV15 to TRBJ2-1; 7 nucleotides line up with TRBD2. After removal of 2 bases from V and 5 bases from J, the junction contained 9 bases not matched to a gene. CDR3 length: 16 residues. Looked up from germline, CDR1 is LNHNV and CDR2 is YYDKDF (reference sequence). The chain's CDR3 is CATSRPAGELHNEQFF. The DNA for the CDR3 is TGTGCCACCAGCAGACCGGCGGGGGAGCTTCACAATGAGCAGTTCTTC. The full variable domain, in which reference TRBV15 and TRBJ2-1 provide the parts outside the CDR3, is DAMVIQNPRYQVTQFGKPVTLSCSQTLNHNVMYWYQQKSSQAPKLLFHYYDKDFNNEADTPDNFQSRRPNTSFCFLDIRSPGLGDTAMYLCATSRPAGELHNEQFFGPGTRLTVL.

The V and J genes are TRBV9 and TRBJ2-3; the D is unclear. Germline V gene sequence: CDR1 SGDLS, CDR2 YYNGEE. This CDR3 has 14 amino acids. Trimming cost V 0 bases and J 6 bases, with 11 bases left between them. The CDR3 reads CASSVAVATDTQYF. In DNA, the CDR3 is TGTGCCAGCAGCGTAGCGGTAGCTACGGATACGCAGTATTTT.

In its sample, this clone was seen a few times. CDR3 coding DNA: TGTGCCTGGGCCCTACTCTCTGGAAACACCATATATTTT. It translates to CAWALLSGNTIYF. The V and J genes are TRBV30 and TRBJ1-3; D ambiguous. The CDR3 contains 13 residues. The V gene lost 5 bases and the J gene lost 0 bases, with 8 bases spanning the gap. CDR1 and CDR2 (germline): GTSNPN, SVGIG (reference sequence).

The chain couples TRBV4-2 to TRBJ2-7; 8 bases are a match to TRBD2. V lost 1 base and J lost 1; bases outside the gene matches: 6. The CDR3 runs 16 residues. Germline-derived CDR1 and CDR2 are LGHNA and YNFKEQ. CDR3 sequence: CASSQVPGGPSYEQYF. CDR3 in DNA: TGTGCCAGCAGCCAAGTCCCGGGGGGGCCGTCCTACGAGCAGTACTTC.

The chain recombines TRBV7-3 with TRBJ2-7, with 8 bases matching TRBD2. V was pared by 7 bases and J by 5 bases, with 13 bases of the junction left unmatched. This CDR3 spans 15 amino acids. Germline CDR1 SGHTA, CDR2 FQGTGA. CDR3 in amino acids: CASNSGGAQGDEQYF. CDR3 coding DNA: TGTGCCAGCAACAGCGGGGGTGCCCAAGGGGACGAGCAGTACTTC.

The V call is TRBV4-3, the J call TRBJ1-3, with no clear D. Germline-derived CDR1 and CDR2 are LGHNA and YSLEER. V lost 0 bases and J 0 bases, leaving 6 bases between the germline ends. This CDR3 comprises 15 residues. The CDR3 region is CASSQEAPSGNTIYF. CDR3 DNA: TGCGCCAGCAGCCAAGAAGCACCCTCTGGAAACACCATATATTTT.

This chain joins TRBV25-1 and TRBJ2-3; TRBD1 matches 9 bases. The junction had 4 bases not matched to a gene; V was cut back by 3 bases and J by 3 bases. CDR1 is MGHDK, CDR2 SYGVNS, per germline. CDR3 length: 15 amino acids. DNA for the CDR3: TGTGCCAGCAGTGAGGGACAGGGCCGGACAGATACGCAGTATTTT. Residues: CASSEGQGRTDTQYF.

This chain links TRBV5-1 with TRBJ1-2; a weak D match, TRBD1 (6 bases). Trimming removed 4 bases from V and 5 bases from J, with 15 bases in between. Germline V gene lookup returns CDR1 SGHRS and CDR2 YFSETQ. The CDR3 spans 14 residues. CDR3 loop: CASSVGTRRYGYTF. In DNA, the CDR3 is TGCGCCAGCAGCGTAGGGACACGGAGGTATGGCTACACCTTC.

V usage is TRBV4-3 and J usage is TRBJ2-2; D is undetermined. V was clipped by 0 bases and J by 4 bases, with 6 bases between them. The CDR3 spans 14 residues. Germline V gene data show CDR1 as LGHNA and CDR2 as YSLEER. For the CDR3, the DNA is TGCGCCAGCAGCCAAGATCGCGCCACCGGGGAGCTGTTTTTT. This encodes CASSQDRATGELFF.

V gene TRBV28 combines with J gene TRBJ2-3; TRBD1 aligns across 10 bases. Germline V gene data show CDR1 as MDHEN and CDR2 as SYDVKM. The length of the CDR3 is 15 residues. V was clipped by 5 bases and J by 4 bases; unmatched bases: 6. CDR3 loop: CASSTTTGGPDTQYF. The CDR3 nucleotides are TGTGCCAGCAGTACCACGACAGGGGGCCCAGATACGCAGTATTTT.

V is TRBV9 and J is TRBJ2-3; 9 positions agree with TRBD2. CDR1 is SGDLS, CDR2 YYNGEE, per germline. CDR3 length equals 15 residues. V lost 4 bases and J lost 2; bases outside the gene matches: 5. CDR3 residues: CASSNSGSSTDTQYF. CDR3 in DNA: TGTGCCAGCAGCAATAGCGGGAGTTCCACAGATACGCAGTATTTT.

With regard to this clone: The germline gene is not matched at one end of the junction; a read error may be the cause. This chain joins TRBV5-5 and TRBJ1-2; no definite D call. This CDR3 has 9 amino acids. The germline V gene has CDR1 SGHKS and CDR2 YYEKEE (reference sequence). The CDR3 region is CASSLEAGF. The CDR3 nucleotides are TGTGCCAGCAGCTTGGAGGCGGGCTTC.